The rows below give T cell receptor beta chains drawn from one sample of a study of control samples from healthy donors and cancer patients. The protocol was immunoSEQ multiplex PCR, while the TCRdb copy is restricted to in-frame clones and leaves out a portion. Altogether about 52,000 clones are present, 90% to 95% being singletons, with the ten largest covering about 2.4%. Sample: blood. The receptors derive from a man in his thirties or forties in good health. The conserved cysteine and the conserved F or W are not part of the CDR3 here. Where a row states a size, it is once, few, many or the class of an expanded clone; other rows omit it.

v_call	clone_size	j_call	cdr3_aa
TRBV6-2/TRBV6-3	NA	TRBJ1-2	ASSPGGANYGYT
TRBV4-1	NA	TRBJ1-4	ASSQDSPWGKLF
TRBV5-8	NA	TRBJ1-1	ASSLGGGAF
TRBV5-4	NA	TRBJ2-1	ASSLGAQTSHASVEQF
TRBV7-2	NA	TRBJ1-5	ASSSGQGAGQPQH
TRBV28	NA	TRBJ2-7	ASSVTGLNYEQY
TRBV9	NA	TRBJ1-4	ASSVDPIGTNEKLF
TRBV19	NA	TRBJ1-1	ASRPQGRGTEAF
TRBV11-2	NA	TRBJ1-3	ASSLRTAGNTIY
TRBV29-1	NA	TRBJ2-7	SVGGQADVVEQY
TRBV27	NA	TRBJ1-3	ASSPLGPGTGLNSGNTIY
TRBV30	NA	TRBJ1-1	ACLSRDRVNTEAF
TRBV13	once	TRBJ1-2	ASSPKGYGYT
TRBV7-2	NA	TRBJ2-7	ASRAGGSHEQY
TRBV30	NA	TRBJ2-3	AWSPPQLAGGSLSTDTQY
TRBV19	NA	TRBJ1-1	ASRIQGAGTEAF
TRBV19	NA	TRBJ2-5	ASTQTGGKTQY
TRBV11-2	once	TRBJ2-5	ASSLDRNGGWETQY
TRBV10-3	NA	TRBJ2-7	AISTGLYEQY
TRBV5-4	NA	TRBJ1-1	ASSLKQGNTEAF
TRBV5-1	NA	TRBJ2-1	ASSLEAAYNEQF
TRBV6-5	NA	TRBJ2-7	ASSYSPDSYEQY
TRBV5-6	NA	TRBJ1-1	ASSLPGGGTEAF
TRBV21-1	once	TRBJ1-5	ASSLNLQGYQPQH
TRBV14	NA	TRBJ2-3	ASSQDRQPTDTQY
TRBV4-1	NA	TRBJ2-7	ASSQVQDLYEQY
TRBV5-4	NA	TRBJ1-2	ASSGTGAYGYT
TRBV28	NA	TRBJ1-1	ASSFSQGSGSNTEAF
TRBV5-6	NA	TRBJ1-4	ASSLMWQDNEKLF
TRBV28	NA	TRBJ1-3	ASSLVRGAENTIY
TRBV24-1	once	TRBJ2-1	ATSDASTSGSSYNEQF
TRBV9	NA	TRBJ2-3	ASSPQLSASLDTQY
TRBV7-9	NA	TRBJ2-3	ASSHQGGGSDTQY
TRBV6-5	NA	TRBJ1-5	ASSYSGGNQPQH
TRBV12-5	NA	TRBJ1-2	ASGLQGGGYGYT
TRBV27	NA	TRBJ1-2	ASSSPARDYGYT
TRBV7-9	NA	TRBJ2-7	ASSPPDKAGEQY
TRBV28	NA	TRBJ2-7	ASSKQRLVSYEQY
TRBV7-9	NA	TRBJ2-2	ASSRGGTGRNTGELF
TRBV2	NA	TRBJ2-1	ASSMGLDNEQF
TRBV12-3/TRBV12-4	NA	TRBJ1-6	ASSLLYNSPLH
TRBV10-3	once	TRBJ1-1	AISGQANTEAF
TRBV2	NA	TRBJ2-7	ASNVGPYEQY
TRBV15	NA	TRBJ1-4	ATSRGGKTSNEKLF
TRBV29-1	NA	TRBJ2-7	SVGDRAAEQY
TRBV28	NA	TRBJ2-2	ASSLGTLNTGELF
TRBV5-1	NA	TRBJ2-3	ASSLRQPSTDTQY
TRBV19	NA	TRBJ1-5	ASSIYMGNQPQH
TRBV24-1	NA	TRBJ2-7	ATSDPGTSYEQY
TRBV29-1	NA	TRBJ1-5	SVWDRGNQPQH
TRBV5-4	NA	TRBJ1-3	ASSPGAEAHGNTIY
TRBV6-5	NA	TRBJ2-6	ASSFKGGDGANVLT
TRBV20-1	NA	TRBJ1-5	SASLIVTGTYQPQH
TRBV4-1	NA	TRBJ2-5	ASSQPRRGETQY
TRBV6-6	once	TRBJ1-5	ASTHHDKDNQPQH